These 22 T cell receptor beta chains came from one sample sequenced in a study of glioma-infiltrating T cells after dendritic cell vaccination. As for time point: after dendritic cell vaccination, including at tumor progression/relapse. Clones were sequenced by immunoSEQ multiplex PCR, and TCRdb holds only the in-frame ones, with some missing. Counted here are about 100,000 clones, over 80% occurring once; the ten biggest clones make up 5% to 7%. The specimen comprised blood, sampled after dendritic cell vaccination. These receptors all stem from a human donor with glioblastoma.

This chain uses TRBV29-1 with TRBJ1-1; D not certain. Germline CDR1 is SQVTM and CDR2 is ANQGSEA. The CDR3 spans 13 residues. Trimming left V 7 bases short and J 0 bases short, with 12 bases between. CDR3 region: CSAHRSMNTEAFF. CDR3 coding DNA: TGCAGCGCTCACCGATCTATGAACACTGAAGCTTTCTTT.

The chain links TRBV2 to TRBJ1-1, with a tentative D call TRBD1 (6 bases). The CDR3 loop spans 12 amino acids. Trimming took off 4 bases at V and 5 bases at J, with 8 bases between the two ends. The germline CDR1 and CDR2 sequences are SNHLY and FYNNEI. This CDR3 is CASSVGTTEAFF. Here the CDR3 DNA reads TGTGCCAGCAGTGTGGGGACAACTGAAGCTTTCTTT.

V gene TRBV10-3 combines with J gene TRBJ2-1, with 13 positions matching TRBD2. The CDR3 has 21 residues. CDR1 and CDR2 (germline): ENHRY, SYGVKD. The J segment lost 0 bases and the V segment lost 4 bases, leaving 15 bases of the junction unmatched. The CDR3 protein is CAISAAEGRGLAGSSYNEQFF. The CDR3 DNA reads as TGTGCCATCAGTGCCGCGGAGGGGAGGGGACTAGCGGGAAGCTCCTACAATGAGCAGTTCTTC.

The chain links TRBV10-1 to TRBJ2-2; 7 nucleotides line up with TRBD1. The CDR3 loop spans 14 amino acids. From germline, CDR1 is WNHNN and CDR2 SYGVQD (reference sequence). With 4 bases clipped from V and 5 bases from J, the junction kept 4 bases outside the gene matches. Here the CDR3 DNA reads TGCGCCAGCAGTGGAGCAGGGGGAACCGGGGAGCTGTTTTTT. Amino acid sequence: CASSGAGGTGELFF.

V usage is TRBV10-3 and J usage is TRBJ2-1; TRBD2 matches 9 bases. With V trimmed by 0 bases and J by 8 bases, 11 bases remained unmatched. Germline CDR1 and CDR2: ENHRY and SYGVKD. The CDR3 contains 17 residues. The CDR3 protein is CAISESRGRGGWDEQFF. The CDR3 DNA is TGTGCCATCAGTGAGTCGAGAGGGCGGGGGGGCTGGGATGAGCAGTTCTTC.

The rearrangement joins TRBV4-1 to TRBJ2-7; 7 bases map to TRBD2. V dropped 4 bases and J dropped 2; count of bases not matched to a gene: 5. The germline V gene encodes CDR1 MGHRA and CDR2 YSYEKL. This CDR3 contains 14 residues. DNA of the CDR3: TGCGCCAGCAGCCGAGCGGGAACCACCTACGAGCAGTACTTC. Residues: CASSRAGTTYEQYF.

The chain carries TRBV27 and TRBJ2-4, with D possibly TRBD2 on 8 matching bases. Germline V gene sequence: CDR1 MNHEY, CDR2 SMNVEV (reference sequence). V lost 6 bases to trimming and J lost 8 bases, with 29 bases between them. The length of the CDR3 is 18 residues. CDR3 nucleotide sequence: TGTGCCAGCAGCCGCGGACAGGCGACGGCGGGAGGCGCAGACATTCAGTACTTC. Its protein product is CASSRGQATAGGADIQYF.

The rearrangement uses TRBV10-3 and TRBJ1-1; possible D gene TRBD1, 6 bases. The CDR3 contains 13 residues. The germline V gene has CDR1 ENHRY and CDR2 SYGVKD. Deletions cut 0 bases from V and 5 bases from J, with 7 bases between. CDR3 loop: CAISESRGTEAFF. The DNA of the CDR3 is TGTGCCATCAGTGAGTCGAGGGGGACTGAAGCTTTCTTT.

This chain joins TRBV5-1 and TRBJ2-5; 9 bases map to TRBD1. The V gene's germline CDR1 is SGHRS and CDR2 YFSETQ. J was trimmed by 3 bases and V by 2 bases; bases with no gene match: 5. The CDR3 sequence is 15 residues long. The CDR3 here is CASSLWRQGEETQYF. CDR3 DNA: TGCGCCAGCAGCTTATGGAGACAGGGGGAAGAGACCCAGTACTTC.

The chain combines TRBV7-8 with TRBJ1-4, with unresolved D. V lost 2 bases to trimming and J lost 0 bases, with 7 bases between them. CDR3 length: 15 amino acids. Germline CDR1 SGHVS, CDR2 FQNEAQ. The CDR3 sequence is CASSLYGATNEKLFF. The DNA for the CDR3 is TGTGCCAGCAGCTTATACGGGGCAACTAATGAAAAACTGTTTTTT.

The J gene is TRBJ2-7, the V gene TRBV28; D ambiguous. From germline, CDR1 is MDHEN and CDR2 SYDVKM. V was trimmed by 6 bases and J by 5 bases, leaving 17 bases between them. CDR3 length: 14 amino acids. The CDR3 DNA sequence: TGTGCCAGCAGAGTCCCGGGTCCCCCCCACGAGCAGTACTTC. It is translated as CASRVPGPPHEQYF.

This chain joins TRBV2 and TRBJ2-1; TRBD2 agrees at 12 bases. CDR1 and CDR2 from the germline V gene are SNHLY and FYNNEI. CDR3 length: 15 amino acids. With V trimmed by 1 base and J by 7 bases, 2 bases remained unmatched. CDR3: CASSEVGTSGNEQFF. CDR3 nucleotides: TGTGCCAGCAGTGAAGTCGGGACTAGCGGGAATGAGCAGTTCTTC.

The chain links TRBV30 to TRBJ2-7; a possible D gene is TRBD2 (6 bases). This CDR3 has 16 residues. Per the germline V gene, CDR1 is GTSNPN and CDR2 is SVGIG (reference sequence). Trimming removed 0 bases from V and 1 base from J, with 16 bases in between. The CDR3 region is CAWSVGVGEESYEQYF. Written as DNA, the CDR3 is TGTGCCTGGAGTGTAGGCGTCGGGGAGGAATCCTACGAGCAGTACTTC.

The chain joins TRBV10-2 to TRBJ2-1; D is perhaps TRBD2 (5 bases). This CDR3 has 16 residues. The germline CDR1 and CDR2 sequences are WSHSY and SAAADI. V lost 7 bases to trimming and J lost 3 bases, with 19 bases between them. The CDR3 here is CASMRTGSMVYNEQFF. CDR3 nucleotides: TGCGCCAGCATGAGGACGGGGTCTATGGTCTACAATGAGCAGTTCTTC.

Of note for this clone: The junction differs from germline at one of its ends, possibly a read error. This chain uses TRBV4-2 with TRBJ1-2; D gene uncertain. The CDR3 consists of 11 residues. The germline V gene has CDR1 LGHNA and CDR2 YNFKEQ. This CDR3 reads CASSQGVREVF. For the CDR3, the DNA is TGTGCCAGCAGCCAAGGTGTCAGAGAGGTCTTC.

This clone has more than one count but fewer than ten. The gene calls are TRBV16 and TRBJ1-3; 7 bases align to TRBD1. V was clipped by 2 bases and J by 0 bases; unmatched bases: 4. Per germline, CDR1 KGHSY and CDR2 FQNENV. The CDR3 contains 16 residues. The CDR3 loop is CASSQGGQRSGNTIYF. CDR3 nucleotide sequence: TGTGCCAGCAGCCAAGGGGGACAGCGCTCTGGAAACACCATATATTTT.

The V and J genes are TRBV2 and TRBJ2-1; 8 positions agree with TRBD2. With 10 bases clipped from V and 3 bases from J, the junction kept 11 bases outside the gene matches. Germline V gene lookup returns CDR1 SNHLY and CDR2 FYNNEI. The CDR3 runs 15 residues. Written as DNA, the CDR3 is TGTGCCACCGGGGCGGGGGGTCCCCTCTACAATGAGCAGTTCTTC. Protein sequence: CATGAGGPLYNEQFF.

The chain has TRBV5-1 and TRBJ2-5, with 11 bases fitting TRBD2. Trimming removed 0 bases from V and 3 bases from J; junction bases left unmatched: 4. Germline lookup yields CDR1 SGHRS and CDR2 YFSETQ. This CDR3 contains 16 residues. CDR3 sequence reads: CASSLAPSGGKETQYF. The DNA of the CDR3 is TGCGCCAGCAGCTTGGCCCCTAGCGGGGGGAAAGAGACCCAGTACTTC.

This chain uses TRBV5-1 with TRBJ2-7, with TRBD1 matching 10 bases. Germline V gene sequence: CDR1 SGHRS, CDR2 YFSETQ. With 2 bases clipped from V and 6 bases from J, the junction kept 5 bases outside the gene matches. The CDR3 contains 14 residues. The CDR3 coding sequence is TGCGCCAGCAGCTTCGGACAGGGGGGTCTCGAGCAGTACTTC. Its translation is CASSFGQGGLEQYF.

The genes are TRBV5-4 and TRBJ2-7; 8 nucleotides match TRBD1. This CDR3 spans 14 amino acids. The V gene's germline CDR1 is SGHNT and CDR2 YYREEE (reference sequence). V lost 4 bases to trimming and J lost 2 bases; unmatched junction nucleotides: 5. In DNA form, the CDR3 reads TGTGCCAGCAGCACAGGACAGGGCCCCTACGAGCAGTACTTC. Translating it yields CASSTGQGPYEQYF.

The chain uses TRBV5-1 and TRBJ2-3, with D possibly TRBD2 on 5 matching bases. Trimming shortened V by 0 bases and J by 1 base, and 9 bases separated the two germline ends. The CDR3 runs to 15 residues. In germline, CDR1 is SGHRS, CDR2 YFSETQ. The CDR3 nucleotides are TGCGCCAGCAGCTTGGCCGGGATGGGCACAGATACGCAGTATTTT. Amino acids: CASSLAGMGTDTQYF. Looking up the rest from reference TRBV5-1 and TRBJ2-3 gives the full variable domain: KAGVTQTPRYLIKTRGQQVTLSCSPISGHRSVSWYQQTPGQGLQFLFEYFSETQRNKGNFPGRFSGRQFSNSRSEMNVSTLELGDSALYLCASSLAGMGTDTQYFGPGTRLTVL.

The chain has TRBV5-4 and TRBJ1-3; D is possibly TRBD1 (6 bases). Germline V gives CDR1 SGHNT, CDR2 YYREEE (reference sequence). This CDR3 is built from 16 residues. Trimming pared 3 bases from V and 4 bases from J, leaving 17 bases between. For the CDR3, the DNA is TGTGCCAGCAGCTCCTGGGCAGGGGTTGGAGGAAACACCATATATTTT. It specifies CASSSWAGVGGNTIYF.